A single sample gave rise to the 7 T cell receptor beta chains below, sequenced in a study of CD8+CD57+ T cells in acquired aplastic anemia. Researchers used genomic DNA as the template to profile TCR beta VDJ and CDR3. In TCRdb, the reads were re-called with MiXCR into one record per CDR3 protein. The table shows around 430,000 distinct CDR3 sequences, with more than 25% occurring only once. It was patients with CD8+CD57+ cell expansion by flow cytometry who were chosen for sequencing. The sequenced material came from sorted CD4+, CD8+, or CD8+CD57+ T cells (not recorded which) from PBMCs. All receptors come from a human donor with aplastic anemia.

This sequence joins TRBV2 and TRBJ1-2; unclear D gene. The germline V gene encodes CDR1 SNHLY and CDR2 FYNNEI. The CDR3 is made up of 12 amino acids. The V end lost 4 bases, the J end lost 3 bases, and 6 bases lay between the germline ends. CDR3: CASSATHYGYTF. The DNA of the CDR3 is TGTGCCAGCAGTGCCACCCACTATGGCTACACCTTC.

V and J are TRBV19 and TRBJ1-2; 7 bases map to TRBD1. This CDR3 spans 13 amino acids. Germline trimming cut 11 bases from V and 4 bases from J; bases unmatched to any gene: 10. The germline V gene has CDR1 LNHDA and CDR2 SQIVND (reference sequence). CDR3 nucleotides: TGTGCCTGGAGCACAGGGGCCACCTATGGCTACACCTTC. Translated, it gives CAWSTGATYGYTF.

This clonotype has just a few counts. This chain links TRBV11-2 with TRBJ2-3, with 7 bases that match TRBD2. Germline V lookup: CDR1 SGHAT, CDR2 FQNNGV. Trimming cost V 2 bases and J 2 bases; bases outside gene matches: 10. The CDR3 is made up of 17 amino acids. CDR3 DNA sequence: TGTGCCAGCAGCTTAAGCGTGCCTAGCGGTTACACAGATACGCAGTATTTT. This translates into CASSLSVPSGYTDTQYF.

This sequence joins TRBV9 and TRBJ2-5, with 15 bases that match TRBD2. Germline CDR1 is SGDLS and CDR2 is YYNGEE. The length of the CDR3 is 16 residues. V gave up 3 bases and J gave up 5 bases; unmatched junction bases: 5. The CDR3 reads CASSGTSGGALETQYF. In DNA, the CDR3 is TGTGCCAGCAGCGGGACTAGCGGGGGGGCCTTGGAGACCCAGTACTTC.

This chain uses TRBV4-1 with TRBJ2-7, with TRBD2 matching 8 bases. There are 15 residues in the CDR3. The V gene's germline CDR1 is MGHRA and CDR2 YSYEKL. Unmatched junction bases numbered 3, after V lost 0 bases and J lost 2 bases. CDR3 loop: CASSQEKRGTYEQYF. CDR3 in DNA: TGCGCCAGCAGCCAAGAAAAGCGGGGGACCTACGAGCAGTACTTC.

This clonotype occurred a few times. The chain carries TRBV11-2 and TRBJ2-6, with D possibly TRBD2 on 6 matching bases. Germline V CDR1 and CDR2: SGHAT, FQNNGV. The V gene lost 10 bases and the J gene lost 1 base, with 11 bases spanning the gap. The CDR3 has 14 amino acids. Written as DNA, the CDR3 is TGTGCCACAGCGGCGGGGTCTGGGGCCAACGTCCTGACTTTC. It is translated as CATAAGSGANVLTF.

The chain combines TRBV7-9 with TRBJ1-3; D may be TRBD1 (5 bases). CDR1 SEHNR and CDR2 FQNEAQ come from the germline V gene (reference sequence). The CDR3 has 14 residues. Trimming left V 1 base short and J 8 bases short, with 12 bases between. The CDR3 DNA follows: TGTGCCAGCAGCTTAGAGGTCTCGGGGGACACCATATATTTT. Translating gives CASSLEVSGDTIYF.